This T cell receptor beta chain was sequenced for a study of T cell repertoires in aging, cancer and after chemotherapy. Study summary: Donors were grouped into six age bands spanning 30 or younger through 70 or older.

Peripheral blood genomic DNA, not sorted cells or RNA, was the template. On this clonotype itself: Antigen: not known.

The CDR3 totals 20 residues. The junction had 23 bases not matched to a gene; V was cut back by 4 bases and J by 4 bases. TRB rearrangements spanning V, D and J were amplified using mixed TRB-A/B primers. TCRdb re-called the multiplex PCR reads with MiXCR, one entry per CDR3 protein. The sample yields roughly 8,600 distinct CDR3 sequences, approximately 25% seen once. Regarding the study as a whole: Hematological cancer patients had lymphoid organ infiltration that may impair thymic emigration or T cell expansion.

Sequencing was done on a sample of blood. This sequence originates from a human donor with a blood cancer. The rearrangement uses TRBV12-3 or TRBV12-4 and TRBJ2-7; 9 bases match TRBD1. The CDR3 loop reads CASSSLPGQGAIDWGYEQYF. Written as DNA, the CDR3 is TGTGCCAGCAGTTCACTGCCGGGACAGGGTGCTATCGATTGGGGTTACGAGCAGTACTTC.